Described below is a single T cell receptor (beta chain) sequence and its context. Germline values: CDR1 KGHSH, CDR2 LQKENI. CDR3 size: 15 residues. V shed 4 bases and J shed 10 bases, with 20 bases lying between them. The data are from a study of blood T cell repertoires in COVID-19. The repertoire was sequenced with immunoSEQ multiplex PCR; TCRdb's copy has only in-frame clones and lacks some. The data show around 230,000 clones, more than 80% seen once. The V gene is TRBV18, the J gene TRBJ1-3; D gene unclear. The TCR was taken from a man aged 40-55 years who had recovered from COVID-19. The sequencing input was PBMCs or T cells enriched from blood (not recorded which). The CDR3 protein is CASSLMETPARTIYF. As DNA, the CDR3 is TGTGCCAGCTCACTCATGGAGACGCCCGCGAGAACCATATATTTT.